This TCR beta chain was sequenced in a study of blood T cell repertoires in COVID-19 (dated by TCRdb to the early 2020s). About the full investigation: Samples from collaborators originated in the United States, Italy and Spain and spanned both the acute and convalescent phases of COVID-19. The repertoires were released in a freely available public database meant as a resource for research on the immune response to SARS-CoV-2. Deeply sampled blood TCRbeta repertoires from subjects exposed to, actively infected with, or recovered from COVID-19 were included in the dataset. Where HLA class I and class II types were available, the types were taken from metadata supplied by the sample provider, not from assay-based typing. The material from the prospective study consisted of cDNA or gDNA derived from T cells, B-cell-depleted T cells, or PBMCs. Sample metadata almost always included a de-identified subject ID, COVID-19 status, age in years and sex. Samples came from the ongoing ImmuneRACE study (first 160 participants) plus 1,254 subjects from 6 global collaborators. What the research found in general, with its limitations: The quantity of clinical and demographic metadata differed by source and by participant and was supplied without curation.

TCRbeta CDR3 regions were amplified from genomic DNA using the immunoSEQ Assay, a bias-controlled multiplex PCR. The authors processed their data as follows. The number of nucleated cells in each sample was estimated by amplification of reference gene primers within the assay. To quantify the absolute abundance of each unique TCRbeta CDR3 rearrangement, sequence reads were collapsed and filtered. Productive Simpson clonality was computed per sample as the square root of Simpson's diversity index over productive rearrangements. In its TCRdb copy, this immuneACCESS table keeps in-frame sequences only and misses some clones. Where compared with another copy, unresolved V genes explain less than half of these, and the others have no known cause. That table gives V, J and clone size, and the DNA gave D and trimming. The table for this sample lists hundreds of thousands of clones; just over 85% of them were counted only once. The top ten clonotypes cover almost 1.5% of the sample.

Each collaborating institution followed its own protocols to collect whole blood in K2EDTA tubes. For TCRbeta analysis, collaborator samples were shipped as frozen whole blood, as isolated PBMCs, or as DNA extracted from either sample type. The CDR3 measures 12 amino acids from cysteine to phenylalanine. Only CDR3 DNA is held: 36 bases, read in frame from base 1. After removal of 8 bases from V and 6 bases from J, the junction retains 3 bases not matched to a gene. The germline V gene yields ENHRY for CDR1 and SYGVKD for CDR2. Concerning this clone itself: What antigen it recognizes has not been identified. Base qualities are missing; no much larger clone stands one base away.

The specimen sequenced was peripheral blood. The clonotype comes from a woman aged 25 to 39 with active or convalescent COVID-19. The chain joins TRBV10-3 to TRBJ2-1, with 8 bases matching TRBD2. CDR3 reads: CAIRSGVNEQFF. The nucleotides read TGTGCCATCCGTAGCGGGGTCAATGAGCAGTTCTTC.